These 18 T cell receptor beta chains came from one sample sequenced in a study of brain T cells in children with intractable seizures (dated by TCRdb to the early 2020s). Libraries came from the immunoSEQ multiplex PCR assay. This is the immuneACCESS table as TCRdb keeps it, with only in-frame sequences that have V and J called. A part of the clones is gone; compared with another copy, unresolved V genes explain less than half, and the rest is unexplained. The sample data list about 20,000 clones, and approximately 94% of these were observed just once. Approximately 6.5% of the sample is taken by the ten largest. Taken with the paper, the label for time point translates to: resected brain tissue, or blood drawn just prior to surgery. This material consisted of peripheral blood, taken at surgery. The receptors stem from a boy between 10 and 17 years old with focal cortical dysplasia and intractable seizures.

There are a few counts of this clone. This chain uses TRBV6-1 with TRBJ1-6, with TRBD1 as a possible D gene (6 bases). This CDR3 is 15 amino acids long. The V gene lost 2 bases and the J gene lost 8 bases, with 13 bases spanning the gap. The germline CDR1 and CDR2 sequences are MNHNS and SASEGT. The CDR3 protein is CASSESTGTYSPLHF. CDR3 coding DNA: TGTGCCAGCAGTGAATCCACAGGGACTTATTCACCCCTCCACTTT.

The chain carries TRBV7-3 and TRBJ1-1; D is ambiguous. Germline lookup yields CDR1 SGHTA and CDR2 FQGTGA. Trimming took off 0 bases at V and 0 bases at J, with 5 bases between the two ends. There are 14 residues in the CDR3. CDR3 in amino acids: CASSLTGMNTEAFF. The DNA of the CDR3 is TGTGCCAGCAGCTTAACAGGGATGAACACTGAAGCTTTCTTT.

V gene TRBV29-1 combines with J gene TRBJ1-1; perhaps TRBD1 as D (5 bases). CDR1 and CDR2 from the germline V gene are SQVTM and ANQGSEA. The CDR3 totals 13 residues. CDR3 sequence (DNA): TGCACCTACCATGGGGGAACGAACACTGAAGCTTTCTTT. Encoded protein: CTYHGGTNTEAFF.

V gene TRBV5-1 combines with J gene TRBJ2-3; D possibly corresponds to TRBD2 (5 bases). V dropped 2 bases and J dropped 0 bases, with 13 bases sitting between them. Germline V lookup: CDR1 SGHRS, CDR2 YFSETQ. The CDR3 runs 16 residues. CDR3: CASSLGLISSTDTQYF. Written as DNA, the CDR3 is TGCGCCAGCAGCTTAGGACTGATTTCTAGCACAGATACGCAGTATTTT.

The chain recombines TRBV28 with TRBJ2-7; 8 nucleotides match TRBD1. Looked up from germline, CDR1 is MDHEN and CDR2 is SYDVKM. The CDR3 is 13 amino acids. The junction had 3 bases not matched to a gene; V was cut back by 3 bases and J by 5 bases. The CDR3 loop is CASSFAGGDEQYF. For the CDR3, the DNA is TGTGCCAGCAGTTTCGCAGGGGGCGACGAGCAGTACTTC. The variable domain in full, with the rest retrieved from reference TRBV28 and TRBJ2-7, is DVKVTQSSRYLVKRTGEKVFLECVQDMDHENMFWYRQDPGLGLRLIYFSYDVKMKEKGDIPEGYSVSREKKERFSLILESASTNQTSMYLCASSFAGGDEQYFGPGTRLTVT.

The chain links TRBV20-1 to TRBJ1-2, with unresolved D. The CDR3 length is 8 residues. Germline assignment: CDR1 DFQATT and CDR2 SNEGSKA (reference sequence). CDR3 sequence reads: CNAYGYTF. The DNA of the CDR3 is TGCAACGCCTATGGCTACACCTTC.

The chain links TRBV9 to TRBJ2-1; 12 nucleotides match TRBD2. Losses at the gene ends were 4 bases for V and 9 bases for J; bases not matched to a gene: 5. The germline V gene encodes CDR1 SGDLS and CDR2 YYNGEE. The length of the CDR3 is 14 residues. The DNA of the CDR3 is TGTGCCAGCAGCCCGGGACTAGCGGGTGGTGAGCAGTTCTTC. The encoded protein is CASSPGLAGGEQFF.

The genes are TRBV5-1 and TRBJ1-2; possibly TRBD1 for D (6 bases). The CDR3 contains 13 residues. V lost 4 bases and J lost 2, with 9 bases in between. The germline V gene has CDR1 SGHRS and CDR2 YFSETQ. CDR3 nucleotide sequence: TGCGCCAGCAGCACAACAGGGAACTATGGCTACACCTTC. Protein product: CASSTTGNYGYTF.

In nucleotides, the CDR3 is TGCGCCAGCAAAATGGACACCTTTGGGCACAATGAGCAGTTCTTC. It encodes CASKMDTFGHNEQFF. The V gene is TRBV4-1, the J gene TRBJ2-1; D possibly corresponds to TRBD1 (5 bases). CDR3 length: 15 amino acids. Germline CDR1 MGHRA, CDR2 YSYEKL. Trimming left V 7 bases short and J 5 bases short, with 18 bases between.

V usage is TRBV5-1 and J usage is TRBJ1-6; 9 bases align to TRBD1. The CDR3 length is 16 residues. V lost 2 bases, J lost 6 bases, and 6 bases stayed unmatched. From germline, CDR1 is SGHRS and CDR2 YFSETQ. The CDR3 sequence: CASSFSGTGTNSPLHF. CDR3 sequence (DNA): TGCGCCAGCAGCTTCTCCGGGACAGGGACTAATTCACCCCTCCACTTT.

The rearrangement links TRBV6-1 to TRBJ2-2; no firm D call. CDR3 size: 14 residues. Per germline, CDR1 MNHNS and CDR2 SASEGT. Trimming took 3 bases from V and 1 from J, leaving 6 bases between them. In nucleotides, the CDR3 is TGTGCCAGCAGTGACCGTGGGAACACCGGGGAGCTGTTTTTT. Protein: CASSDRGNTGELFF.

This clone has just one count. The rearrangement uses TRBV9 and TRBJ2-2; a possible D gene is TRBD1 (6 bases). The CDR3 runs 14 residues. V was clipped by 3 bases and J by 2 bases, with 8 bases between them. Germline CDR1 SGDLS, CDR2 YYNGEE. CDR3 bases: TGTGCCAGCAGCGCGGGACACAACACCGGGGAGCTGTTTTTT. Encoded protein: CASSAGHNTGELFF.

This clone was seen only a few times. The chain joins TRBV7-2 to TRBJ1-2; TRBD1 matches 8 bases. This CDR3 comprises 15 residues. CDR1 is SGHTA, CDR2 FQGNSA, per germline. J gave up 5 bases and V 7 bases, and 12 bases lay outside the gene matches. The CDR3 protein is CASNRPDRGSYGYTF. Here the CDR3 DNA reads TGTGCCAGCAATCGTCCTGACAGGGGATCTTATGGCTACACCTTC.

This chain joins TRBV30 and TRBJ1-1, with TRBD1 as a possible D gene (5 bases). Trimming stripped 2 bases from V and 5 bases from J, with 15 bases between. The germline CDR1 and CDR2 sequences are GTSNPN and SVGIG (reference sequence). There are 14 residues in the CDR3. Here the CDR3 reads CAWSRNRLGTEAFF. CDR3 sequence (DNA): TGTGCCTGGAGTCGAAACAGGCTGGGAACTGAAGCTTTCTTT.

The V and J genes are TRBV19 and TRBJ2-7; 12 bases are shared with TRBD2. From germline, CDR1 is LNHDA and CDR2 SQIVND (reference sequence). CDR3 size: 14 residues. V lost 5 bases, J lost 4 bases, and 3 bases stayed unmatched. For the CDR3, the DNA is TGTGCCAGTAGTGAAGGACTAGCGGGATACGAGCAGTACGTC. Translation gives CASSEGLAGYEQYV.

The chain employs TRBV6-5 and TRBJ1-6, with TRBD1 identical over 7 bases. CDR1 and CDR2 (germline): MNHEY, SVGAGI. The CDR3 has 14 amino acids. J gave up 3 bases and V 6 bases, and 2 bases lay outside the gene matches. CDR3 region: CASSDRVYNSPLHF. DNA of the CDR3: TGTGCCAGCAGCGACAGGGTCTATAATTCACCCCTCCACTTT.

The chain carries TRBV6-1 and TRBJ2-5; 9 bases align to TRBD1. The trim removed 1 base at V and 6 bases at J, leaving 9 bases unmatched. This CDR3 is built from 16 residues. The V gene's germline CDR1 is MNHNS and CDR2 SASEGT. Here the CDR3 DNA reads TGTGCCAGCAGTGAAGTACCGGGACAGGGTTCGCAGACCCAGTACTTC. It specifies CASSEVPGQGSQTQYF.

DNA of the CDR3: TGTGCCTGGAGGGGGGCAGGGCGTCGACTACGGGAGCAGTACGTC. It specifies CAWRGAGRRLREQYV. The rearrangement joins TRBV30 to TRBJ2-7, with a tentative D call TRBD1 (6 bases). Trimming removed 3 bases from V and 7 bases from J, with 22 bases in between. This CDR3 comprises 15 residues. Per germline, CDR1 GTSNPN and CDR2 SVGIG (reference sequence).